These 12 T cell receptor beta chains came from one sample sequenced in a study of early T cells in non-severe SARS-CoV-2 infection. TCRdb fed the 5' RACE reads into MiXCR, producing one record per CDR3 protein. There are 30,000 to 45,000 distinct CDR3 sequences in the sample; roughly 3.9% occur only once, and approximately 9.1% lies in the top ten. The sequencing input was whole blood. The origin of the receptors is an adult who was a healthcare worker with PCR-confirmed SARS-CoV-2 infection or an uninfected control (not recorded which).

The V gene is TRBV28, the J gene TRBJ2-4, with 8 bases aligning to TRBD1. The V and J ends lost 6 bases and 7 bases, in that order; junction bases with no gene match: 17. This CDR3 has 17 amino acids. Germline V gives CDR1 MDHEN, CDR2 SYDVKM. The CDR3, as DNA: TGTGCCAGCAGCCCTACCGGACAGGGCAAAAAAAATAACATTCAGTACTTC. This sequence encodes CASSPTGQGKKNNIQYF.

This clonotype has just a few counts. The V call is TRBV18, the J call TRBJ1-2, with unresolved D. The V end lost 2 bases, the J end lost 8 bases, and 18 bases lay between the germline ends. CDR1 KGHSH and CDR2 LQKENI come from the germline V gene. CDR3 length: 15 residues. The CDR3: CASSPVVREENGYTF. The CDR3 DNA is TGTGCCAGCTCACCAGTGGTGCGGGAGGAAAACGGCTACACCTTC.

At least ten counts were recorded for this clonotype. This chain connects TRBV29-1 to TRBJ2-7; TRBD1 is a possible D gene (5 bases). The germline gives CDR1 SQVTM, CDR2 ANQGSEA. This CDR3 region has 12 residues. V was clipped by 2 bases and J by 5 bases, with 10 bases between them. DNA for the CDR3: TGCAGCGTTGAACAGGGCGGCCACGAGCAGTACTTC. It translates to CSVEQGGHEQYF.

This clonotype was detected ten times or more. The DNA of the CDR3 is TGTGCCAGCAGTCGGAACAGGTGGGAGACCCAGTACTTC. This translates into CASSRNRWETQYF. The rearrangement uses TRBV12-3 or TRBV12-4 and TRBJ2-5; possibly TRBD1 for D (5 bases). CDR3 length: 13 amino acids. Trimming removed 5 bases from V and 5 bases from J, with 12 bases in between.

This clonotype is medium-sized (0.01 to 0.1%) in the sample. The rearrangement uses TRBV7-6 and TRBJ2-3; D is possibly TRBD1 (6 bases). The CDR3 consists of 16 residues. The ends were cut back, 4 bases at V and 0 bases at J, with 14 bases in the middle. Germline V gene lookup returns CDR1 SGHVS and CDR2 FNYEAQ. The CDR3 spells CASSSNGQGSTDTQYF. Here the CDR3 DNA reads TGTGCCAGCAGCTCCAATGGGCAGGGGAGCACAGATACGCAGTATTTT.

This clonotype has a count of ten or more. The rearrangement links TRBV2 to TRBJ2-5; D gene ambiguous. V lost 6 bases to trimming and J lost 0 bases, with 14 bases between them. This CDR3 region has 15 residues. Germline V gives CDR1 SNHLY, CDR2 FYNNEI. CDR3 sequence reads: CASRAPLVYQETQYF. The DNA for the CDR3 is TGTGCCAGCAGGGCACCTCTTGTGTACCAAGAGACCCAGTACTTC.

This clonotype was counted ten times or more. The chain links TRBV6-5 to TRBJ2-1; D is perhaps TRBD1 (6 bases). The V end was cut by 0 bases, the J end by 10 bases, with 10 bases between. The germline CDR1 and CDR2 sequences are MNHEY and SVGAGI. CDR3 length: 13 amino acids. The CDR3 sequence: CASSYSRGNEQFF. The CDR3 region has the DNA TGTGCCAGCAGTTACTCGAGGGGGAACGAGCAGTTCTTC.

This clonotype was detected many times. V and J are TRBV6-6 and TRBJ2-4, with 14 bases identical to TRBD2. CDR1 MNHNY and CDR2 SVGAGI come from the germline V gene (reference sequence). Trimming took 5 bases from V and 0 from J; bases not matched to a gene: 15. This CDR3 region has 21 residues. CDR3 protein: CASSPGGTSGSGGLAKNIQYF. The CDR3 DNA sequence: TGTGCCAGCAGTCCCGGGGGGACTAGCGGGAGCGGGGGACTAGCCAAAAACATTCAGTACTTC.

This clonotype has at least ten counts. The chain carries TRBV3-1 and TRBJ2-3, with a tentative D call TRBD2 (5 bases). This CDR3 comprises 16 residues. Per the germline V gene, CDR1 is LGHDT and CDR2 is YNNKEL (reference sequence). Trimming removed 0 bases at V and 4 bases at J, with 14 bases between. This chain's CDR3 is CASSQELRANADTQYF. The CDR3 DNA reads TGTGCCAGCAGCCAAGAGTTGAGGGCAAACGCAGATACGCAGTATTTT.

This clonotype was observed at least ten times. The rearrangement uses TRBV11-2 and TRBJ1-4; 7 nucleotides match TRBD1. Germline lookup yields CDR1 SGHAT and CDR2 FQNNGV. V lost 2 bases to trimming and J lost 0 bases; unmatched junction nucleotides: 3. The CDR3 has 16 amino acids. CDR3: CASSLTGQTTNEKLFF. In DNA form, the CDR3 reads TGTGCCAGCAGCTTAACGGGACAGACAACTAATGAAAAACTGTTTTTT.

In this sample, this clonotype turned up many times. This sequence joins TRBV7-2 and TRBJ1-5; TRBD1 matches at 11 bases. Germline-derived CDR1 and CDR2 are SGHTA and FQGNSA. Trimming at V came to 8 bases and at J to 0 bases, leaving 12 bases not matched to a gene. This CDR3 has 18 residues. CDR3 loop: CASSPAGQGAYSNQPQHF. The CDR3 DNA reads TGTGCCAGCTCTCCCGCTGGACAGGGGGCATATAGCAATCAGCCCCAGCATTTT.

The chain recombines TRBV5-1 with TRBJ2-2, with D perhaps matching TRBD1 (5 bases). The V gene's germline CDR1 is SGHRS and CDR2 YFSETQ. Trimming took off 0 bases at V and 7 bases at J, with 19 bases between the two ends. The CDR3 runs to 17 residues. The CDR3 DNA reads TGCGCCAGCAGCTTGGCCATCCAATCAGGGTCGATCGGGGAGCTGTTTTTT. As protein: CASSLAIQSGSIGELFF.